The rows below give T cell receptor beta chains drawn from one sample of a study of blood T cell repertoires in COVID-19. Produced via immunoSEQ multiplex PCR; TCRdb's table is partial and in-frame only. This table holds 250,000 to 300,000 clones, approximately 80% found once. Sequencing used PBMCs or T cells enriched from blood (not recorded which). Receptors were obtained from a man aged 35-49 years who had been exposed to COVID-19. CDR3s include the opening cysteine and the closing phenylalanine or tryptophan. Each record gives: J gene, clone size, D gene, V gene, CDR3 protein, CDR3 DNA. D genes are given only for firm matches. Clone size is shown for a subset of rows, as once, few, many or a class of expanded clone.

>TRBJ2-2|.|.|TRBV7-8
CASKKLGGTNTGELFF
TGTGCCAGCAAGAAACTCGGCGGGACGAACACCGGGGAGCTGTTTTTT
>TRBJ2-5|.|TRBD2|TRBV11-2
CASSRPRTSGSNGTQYF
TGTGCCAGCAGCCGACCTCGGACTAGCGGGAGTAATGGGACCCAGTACTTC
>TRBJ2-2|.|.|TRBV5-1
CASWLSGAITGELFF
TGCGCCAGCTGGTTAAGCGGAGCTATAACCGGGGAGCTGTTTTTT
>TRBJ2-3|.|.|TRBV11-2
CASRRNRDMGDTQYF
TGTGCCAGCAGACGCAATCGGGATATGGGAGATACGCAGTATTTT
>TRBJ1-1|few|.|TRBV5-1
CASWRERTEEAFF
TGCGCCAGCTGGCGGGAGCGGACAGAGGAAGCTTTCTTT
>TRBJ2-4|.|.|TRBV5-3
CARSPRVAKNIQYF
TGTGCCAGAAGCCCCAGGGTCGCCAAAAACATTCAGTACTTC
>TRBJ1-5|.|.|TRBV7-3
CASSSCEASDQPQHF
TGTGCCAGCAGCTCCTGCGAGGCCTCAGATCAGCCCCAGCATTTT
>TRBJ1-2|.|.|TRBV5-4
CASSLAGAHGYTF
TGTGCCAGCAGCTTGGCAGGGGCGCATGGCTACACCTTC
>TRBJ2-7|.|TRBD1|TRBV5-4
CASSSGTGLGSYEQYF
TGTGCCAGCAGCTCCGGGACAGGGTTAGGCTCCTACGAGCAGTACTTC
>TRBJ2-7|.|.|TRBV27
CASSRGALGIEQYF
TGTGCCAGCAGTCGGGGGGCCCTGGGGATCGAGCAGTACTTC
>TRBJ1-2|.|.|TRBV4-1
CGSSQGTVYGYTF
TGCGGAAGCAGCCAAGGGACTGTATATGGCTACACCTTC
>TRBJ2-1|once|.|TRBV10-3
CAISGRQGLRASGDVYEQFF
TGTGCCATCAGTGGGCGACAGGGGTTAAGGGCTAGCGGGGACGTCTATGAGCAGTTCTTC
>TRBJ1-5|few|.|TRBV7-9
CASSPMGGTQPQHF
TGTGCCAGCAGCCCTATGGGGGGGACTCAGCCCCAGCATTTT
>TRBJ1-4|.|.|TRBV19
CASSILRTNEKLFF
TGTGCCAGTAGTATTTTGAGAACTAATGAAAAACTGTTTTTT
>TRBJ1-2|.|.|TRBV5-5
CASSHSWGGSNGYTF
TGTGCCAGCAGCCATTCGTGGGGGGGATCTAATGGCTACACCTTC
>TRBJ2-7|.|TRBD1|TRBV29-1
CSAAGTGGVYEQYF
TGCAGCGCCGCTGGGACAGGGGGTGTCTACGAGCAGTACTTC
>TRBJ1-6|.|.|TRBV6-5
CASSYGSGQGSSPLHF
TGTGCCAGCAGTTACGGCAGTGGGCAGGGTAGTTCACCCCTCCACTTT
>TRBJ1-2|.|TRBD1|TRBV14
CASSHQGAVGYTF
TGTGCCAGCAGCCATCAGGGGGCGGTTGGCTACACCTTC
>TRBJ1-4|.|.|TRBV3-1/TRBV3-2
CASSPGHKVKKLFF
TGTGCCAGCAGCCCGGGACACAAGGTGAAAAAACTGTTTTTT
>TRBJ2-3|once|.|TRBV3-1/TRBV3-2
CASSPGGGRADTQYF
TGTGCCAGCAGCCCAGGGGGCGGGAGAGCGGATACGCAGTATTTT
>TRBJ2-7|.|TRBD2|TRBV5-4
CASSFRSGRAYEQYF
TGTGCCAGCAGCTTCAGAAGCGGGAGGGCCTACGAGCAGTACTTC
>TRBJ1-1|.|TRBD1|TRBV29-1
CSGGQMNTEAFF
TGCAGCGGGGGACAGATGAACACTGAAGCTTTCTTT
>TRBJ1-1|.|.|TRBV10-2
CASSDPGSNTEAFF
TGCGCCAGCAGTGACCCAGGATCGAACACTGAAGCTTTCTTT
>TRBJ1-1|.|.|TRBV5-6
CASSFLHRDTEAFF
TGTGCCAGCAGCTTCCTGCACAGGGACACTGAAGCTTTCTTT
>TRBJ2-4|.|.|TRBV18
CASSPEGVGAKNIQYF
TGTGCCAGCTCGCCCGAAGGGGTAGGGGCCAAAAACATTCAGTACTTC
>TRBJ2-3|.|.|TRBV5-1
CASSPGGGTTDTQYF
TGCGCCAGCAGCCCGGGGGGCGGGACGACAGATACGCAGTATTTT
>TRBJ2-7|few|.|TRBV12-5
CASGTRDGGYEQYF
TGTGCTAGTGGTACCCGGGACGGGGGCTACGAGCAGTACTTC
>TRBJ1-4|.|.|TRBV7-9
CASSLNRAEKLFF
TGTGCCAGCAGCTTAAACAGGGCCGAAAAACTGTTTTTT
>TRBJ2-7|.|.|TRBV6-5
CASRSEGQLYEQYF
TGTGCCAGCAGATCAGAAGGACAGTTATACGAGCAGTACTTC
>TRBJ1-2|few|.|TRBV5-8
CASSLLREDYGYTF
TGTGCCAGCAGCTTGTTGAGGGAAGACTATGGCTACACCTTC
>TRBJ2-5|once|.|TRBV3-1/TRBV3-2
CASSPFSPGETQYF
TGTGCCAGCAGCCCTTTTTCCCCGGGTGAGACCCAGTACTTC
>TRBJ2-3|.|.|TRBV30
CASRAQIGRDTQYF
TGTGCCTCGAGGGCTCAAATAGGGAGAGATACGCAGTATTTT
>TRBJ2-5|.|TRBD1|TRBV7-6
CASSLALGQGTETQYF
TGTGCCAGCAGCTTGGCTCTGGGACAGGGAACGGAGACCCAGTACTTC
>TRBJ1-4|.|.|TRBV19
CASKPAQRVWADNEKLFF
TGTGCCAGTAAACCGGCGCAGAGGGTGTGGGCGGATAATGAAAAACTGTTTTTT
>TRBJ1-1|few|TRBD1|TRBV7-9
CASSWTGGVTEAFF
TGTGCCAGCAGCTGGACAGGGGGGGTCACTGAAGCTTTCTTT
>TRBJ1-3|.|TRBD1|TRBV12-3/TRBV12-4
CASSPGGHTIYF
TGTGCCAGCAGTCCAGGGGGTCACACCATATATTTT